A single sample gave rise to the 8 T cell receptor beta chains below, sequenced in a study of cytomegalovirus exposure and HLA in healthy donors. 60 Vbeta and 13 Jbeta primers were used in PCR. Here immunoSEQ multiplex PCR was the method, and the copy in TCRdb shows in-frame clones only, minus some. Altogether over 80,000 clones are present, about 70% being singletons, with the ten largest covering approximately 3.2%. The sample comprised PBMCs. The receptors come from a female donor in good health and CMV-seropositive.

The rearrangement uses TRBV7-2 and TRBJ1-2; D is unclear. V gave up 5 bases and J gave up 1 base, with 8 bases separating them. The CDR3 is made up of 13 amino acids. Germline V gene sequence: CDR1 SGHTA, CDR2 FQGNSA. CDR3 sequence (DNA): TGTGCCAGCAGCCCAGAAGTTAACTATGGCTACACCTTC. It encodes CASSPEVNYGYTF.

CDR3 DNA sequence: TGTGCCAGTAGTATTACGGGGGGAGACTATGGCTACACCTTC. Protein sequence: CASSITGGDYGYTF. V and J are TRBV19 and TRBJ1-2; TRBD1 might be the D (5 bases). V lost 3 bases to trimming and J lost 3 bases, with 11 bases between them. The germline V gene has CDR1 LNHDA and CDR2 SQIVND (reference sequence). CDR3 length: 14 residues.

The rearrangement links TRBV5-1 to TRBJ2-3, with 7 bases aligning to TRBD2. Germline CDR1 and CDR2: SGHRS and YFSETQ. The CDR3 length is 15 residues. The V and J ends lost 4 bases and 2 bases, in that order; junction bases with no gene match: 7. Here the CDR3 DNA reads TGCGCCAGCAGCCGGAGCGGGGCTTACACAGATACGCAGTATTTT. As protein: CASSRSGAYTDTQYF.

V is TRBV30 and J is TRBJ2-1; TRBD1 agrees at 7 bases. The CDR3 extends over 11 amino acids. The germline CDR1 and CDR2 sequences are GTSNPN and SVGIG (reference sequence). This chain's CDR3 is CAYTGVDEQFF. The DNA for the CDR3 is TGTGCGTATACAGGGGTCGATGAGCAGTTCTTC. The variable domain in full, with the rest retrieved from reference TRBV30 and TRBJ2-1, is SQTIHQWPATLVQPVGSPLSLECTVEGTSNPNLYWYRQAAGRGLQLLFYSVGIGQISSEVPQNLSASRPQDRQFILSSKKLLLSDSGFYLCAYTGVDEQFFGPGTRLTVL.

The rearrangement joins TRBV4-3 to TRBJ2-3, with a possible D match to TRBD2 (6 bases). Trimming took 4 bases from V and 6 from J, leaving 11 bases between them. CDR3 size: 13 residues. Germline CDR1 and CDR2: LGHNA and YSLEER. The CDR3 is CASSPIGRDTQYF. CDR3 coding DNA: TGCGCCAGCAGCCCGATTGGGAGGGATACGCAGTATTTT.

V usage is TRBV11-3 and J usage is TRBJ2-1; a weak D match, TRBD2 (6 bases). From germline, CDR1 is SGHNT and CDR2 YENEEA. The length of the CDR3 is 15 residues. Trimming removed 0 bases from V and 3 bases from J, with 9 bases in between. CDR3 coding DNA: TGTGCCAGCAGCTTAGACGGGACTCTCTACAATGAGCAGTTCTTC. Translated, it gives CASSLDGTLYNEQFF. The variable domain in full, completed from reference TRBV11-3 and TRBJ2-1, reads EAGVVQSPRYKIIEKKQPVAFWCNPISGHNTLYWYLQNLGQGPELLIRYENEEAVDDSQLPKDRFSAERLKGVDSTLKIQPAELGDSAVYLCASSLDGTLYNEQFFGPGTRLTVL.

The gene calls are TRBV28 and TRBJ2-7, with 7 bases matching TRBD1. Germline CDR1 MDHEN, CDR2 SYDVKM. The CDR3 extends over 15 amino acids. J lost 3 bases, V lost 4 bases, and 9 bases had no gene match. CDR3 nucleotides: TGTGCCAGCAGTTCGGCTCCGGGACAGATCTACGAGCAGTACTTC. Translation gives CASSSAPGQIYEQYF.

J is TRBJ1-5 and V is TRBV19; the D is unclear. V shed 3 bases and J shed 4 bases, with 10 bases lying between them. The CDR3 extends over 14 amino acids. Per germline, CDR1 LNHDA and CDR2 SQIVND (reference sequence). The CDR3 sequence is CASSIEGRNQPQHF. CDR3 bases: TGTGCCAGTAGTATCGAGGGTAGGAATCAGCCCCAGCATTTT.